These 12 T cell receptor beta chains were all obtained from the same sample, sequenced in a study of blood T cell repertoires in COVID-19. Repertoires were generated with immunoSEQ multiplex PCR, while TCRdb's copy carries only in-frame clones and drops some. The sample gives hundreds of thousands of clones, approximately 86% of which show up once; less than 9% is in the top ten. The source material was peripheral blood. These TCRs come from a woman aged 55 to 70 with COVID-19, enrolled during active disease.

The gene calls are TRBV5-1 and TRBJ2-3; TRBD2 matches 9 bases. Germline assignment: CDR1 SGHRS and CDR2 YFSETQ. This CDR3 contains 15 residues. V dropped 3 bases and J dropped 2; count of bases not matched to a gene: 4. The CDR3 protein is CASSYRLADTDTQYF. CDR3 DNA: TGCGCCAGCAGCTATCGACTAGCGGACACAGATACGCAGTATTTT.

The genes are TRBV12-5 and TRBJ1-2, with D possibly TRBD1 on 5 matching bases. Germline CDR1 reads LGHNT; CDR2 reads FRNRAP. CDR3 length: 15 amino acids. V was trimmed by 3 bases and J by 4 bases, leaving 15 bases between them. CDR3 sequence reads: CASGLGQSGGYGYTF. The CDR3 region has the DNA TGTGCTAGTGGTTTAGGACAAAGTGGTGGCTATGGCTACACCTTC.

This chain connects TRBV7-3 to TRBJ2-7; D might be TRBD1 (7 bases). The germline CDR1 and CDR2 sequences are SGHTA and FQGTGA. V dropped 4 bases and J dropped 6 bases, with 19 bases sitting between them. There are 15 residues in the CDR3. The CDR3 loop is CASSSPSEGASEQYF. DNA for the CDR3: TGTGCCAGCAGCTCGCCTTCGGAGGGGGCTAGCGAGCAGTACTTC. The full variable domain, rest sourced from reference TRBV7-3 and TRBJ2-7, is GAGVSQTPSNKVTEKGKYVELRCDPISGHTALYWYRQSLGQGPEFLIYFQGTGAADDSGLPNDRFFAVRPEGSVSTLKIQRTERGDSAVYLCASSSPSEGASEQYFGPGTRLTVT.

CDR3 nucleotide sequence: TGTGCCAGCAGCCTTGGGACAGGGACTGAAGCTTTCTTT. It is translated as CASSLGTGTEAFF. The genes are TRBV7-3 and TRBJ1-1; 9 nucleotides agree with TRBD1. This CDR3 has 13 amino acids. Germline loops: CDR1 SGHTA, CDR2 FQGTGA. V gave up 5 bases and J gave up 5 bases; unmatched junction bases: 3.

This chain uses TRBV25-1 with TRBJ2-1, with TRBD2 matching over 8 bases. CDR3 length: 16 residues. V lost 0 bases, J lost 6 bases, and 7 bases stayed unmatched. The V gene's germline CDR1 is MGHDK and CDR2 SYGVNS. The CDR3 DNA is TGTGCCAGCAGTGAATACAACGGGGGGGCATTCAATGAGCAGTTCTTC. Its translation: CASSEYNGGAFNEQFF. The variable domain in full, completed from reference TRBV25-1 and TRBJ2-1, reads EADIYQTPRYLVIGTGKKITLECSQTMGHDKMYWYQQDPGMELHLIHYSYGVNSTEKGDLSSESTVSRIRTEHFPLTLESARPSHTSQYLCASSEYNGGAFNEQFFGPGTRLTVL.

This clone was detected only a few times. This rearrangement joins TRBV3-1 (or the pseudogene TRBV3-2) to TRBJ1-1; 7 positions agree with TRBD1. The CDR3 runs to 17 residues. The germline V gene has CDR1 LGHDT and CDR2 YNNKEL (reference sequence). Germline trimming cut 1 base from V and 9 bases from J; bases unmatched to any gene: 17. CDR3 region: CASSQGGTAAGGVKAFF. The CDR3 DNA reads TGTGCCAGCAGCCAAGGGGGGACAGCGGCGGGAGGAGTGAAAGCTTTCTTT.

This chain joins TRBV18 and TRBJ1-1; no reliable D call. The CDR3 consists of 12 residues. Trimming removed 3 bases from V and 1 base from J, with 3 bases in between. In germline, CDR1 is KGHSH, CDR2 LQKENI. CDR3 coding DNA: TGTGCCAGCTCACCGGCGAACACTGAAGCTTTCTTT. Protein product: CASSPANTEAFF.

CDR3 coding DNA: TGTGCCAGCATCCCTTCCGGGACACGAAACACCGGGGAGCTGTTTTTT. Amino acids: CASIPSGTRNTGELFF. V is TRBV6-2 or TRBV6-3 and J is TRBJ2-2; a weak D match, TRBD1 (6 bases). Germline CDR1 reads MNHEY; CDR2 reads SVGEGT. This CDR3 region has 16 residues. Trimming left V 7 bases short and J 2 bases short, with 17 bases between.

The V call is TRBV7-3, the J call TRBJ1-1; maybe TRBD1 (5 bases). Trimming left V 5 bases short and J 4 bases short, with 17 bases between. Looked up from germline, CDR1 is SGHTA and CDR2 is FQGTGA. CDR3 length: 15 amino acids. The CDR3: CASSPGGSGSTEAFF. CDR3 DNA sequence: TGTGCCAGCAGCCCCGGGGGTTCAGGCAGCACTGAAGCTTTCTTT.

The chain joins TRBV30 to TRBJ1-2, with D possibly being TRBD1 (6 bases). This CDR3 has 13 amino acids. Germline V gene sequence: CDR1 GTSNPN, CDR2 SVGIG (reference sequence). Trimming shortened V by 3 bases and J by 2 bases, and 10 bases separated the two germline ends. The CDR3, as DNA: TGTGCCTGGAGCCAGGGGTTGAACTATGGCTACACCTTC. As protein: CAWSQGLNYGYTF.

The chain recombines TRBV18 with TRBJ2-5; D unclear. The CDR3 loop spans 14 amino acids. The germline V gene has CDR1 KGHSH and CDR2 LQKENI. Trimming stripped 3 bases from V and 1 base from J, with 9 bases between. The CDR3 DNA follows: TGTGCCAGCTCACCGGTAAACAGCCAAGAGACCCAGTACTTC. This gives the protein CASSPVNSQETQYF.

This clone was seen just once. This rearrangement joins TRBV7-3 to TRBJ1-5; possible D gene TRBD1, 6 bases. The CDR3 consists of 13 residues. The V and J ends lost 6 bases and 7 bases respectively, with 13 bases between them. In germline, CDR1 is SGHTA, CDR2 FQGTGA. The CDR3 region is CASSPEQGQPQHF. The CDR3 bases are TGTGCCAGCAGTCCCGAACAGGGCCAGCCCCAGCATTTT.